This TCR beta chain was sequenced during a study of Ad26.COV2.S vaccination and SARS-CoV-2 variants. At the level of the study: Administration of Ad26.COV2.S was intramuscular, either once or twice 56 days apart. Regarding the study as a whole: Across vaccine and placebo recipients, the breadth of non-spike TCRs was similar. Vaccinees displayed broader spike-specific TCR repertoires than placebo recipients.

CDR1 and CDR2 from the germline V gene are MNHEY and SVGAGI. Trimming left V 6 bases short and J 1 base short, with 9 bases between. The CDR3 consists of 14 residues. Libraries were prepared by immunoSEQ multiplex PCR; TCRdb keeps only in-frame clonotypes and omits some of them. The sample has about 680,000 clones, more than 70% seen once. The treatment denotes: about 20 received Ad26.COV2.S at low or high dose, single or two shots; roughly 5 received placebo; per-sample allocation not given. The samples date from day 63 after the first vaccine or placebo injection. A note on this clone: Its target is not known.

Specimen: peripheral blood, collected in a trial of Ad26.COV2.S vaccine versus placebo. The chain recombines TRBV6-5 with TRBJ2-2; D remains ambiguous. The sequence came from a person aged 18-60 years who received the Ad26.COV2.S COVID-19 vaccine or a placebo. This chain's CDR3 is CASSNYRNTGELFF. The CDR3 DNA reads TGTGCCAGCAGCAACTACCGGAACACCGGGGAGCTGTTTTTT.